Given below is one T cell receptor beta chain in context. The sample originates from a study of T-cell memory formation after mild COVID-19. From the 5' RACE reads, TCRdb called clonotypes with MiXCR, one entry per CDR3 protein. In the table there are 210,000 or so distinct CDR3 sequences, approximately 10% of which are singletons. The length of the CDR3 is 17 residues. The germline V gene has CDR1 MNHEY and CDR2 SVGAGI. V lost 0 bases, J lost 5 bases, and 4 bases stayed unmatched. Sample: PBMCs or a T cell subset sorted from them (not recorded which). V and J are TRBV6-5 and TRBJ2-2; 12 nucleotides agree with TRBD2. The receptor was isolated from a man younger than 35 who had mild COVID-19 (a few samples of this study predate the infection). Cell type and time point are not known. The CDR3 sequence is CASSYSRTSGVTGELFF. The CDR3 bases are TGTGCCAGCAGTTACTCGAGGACTAGCGGGGTAACCGGGGAGCTGTTTTTT.